This T cell receptor beta chain was sequenced for a study of human T cells and chemical hapten exposure. Looking at the study overall: During the approximately 25-week study period, patients had diphenylcyclopropenone applied to the scalp every week.

This clonotype showed up just a few times. The CDR3 is 14 amino acids. The V gene end was trimmed by 10 bases and the J gene end by 2 bases; junction bases not matched to a gene: 9. The germline gives CDR1 LNHDA, CDR2 SQIVND (reference sequence). Via MiXCR, TCRdb re-called the RACE reads, giving one row per CDR3 protein. The repertoire holds about 64,000 distinct CDR3 sequences, with around 11% as singletons. Time point of the sample: pre-sensitization, week 0. Treatment specified: therapeutic diphenylcyclopropenone sensitization with weekly scalp DPC. Sample: whole blood, taken in connection with sensitization to the hapten diphenylcyclopropenone (DPC). V is TRBV19 and J is TRBJ2-7; 9 nucleotides align to TRBD2. The origin of this receptor is a woman in her thirties or forties with alopecia areata. Some clones in this sample may be carry-over from other donors' samples. The CDR3 reads CATYSGGLPYEQYF. The CDR3 nucleotides read TGTGCCACCTATAGCGGGGGCCTCCCCTACGAGCAGTACTTC.